These 10 T cell receptor beta chains were sequenced from one sample in a study of siplizumab effects on memory and regulatory T cells. Only in-frame clones appear in the TCRdb table, and some are missing; sequencing was by immunoSEQ multiplex PCR. Among some 100,000 clones listed, 93% were seen once. The sample taken for sequencing was CD8+ T cells sorted from blood. The receptors derive from a human donor in good health.

The J gene is TRBJ1-1, the V gene TRBV19, with a tentative D call TRBD1 (5 bases). The CDR3 length is 15 residues. Looked up from germline, CDR1 is LNHDA and CDR2 is SQIVND (reference sequence). Deletions cut 6 bases from V and 0 bases from J, with 14 bases between. The CDR3 nucleotides read TGTGCCAGTAGCGGGGCCAGAAAGATGAACACTGAAGCTTTCTTT. Translated, it gives CASSGARKMNTEAFF.

The chain joins TRBV5-6 to TRBJ2-7; D gene uncertain. This CDR3 region has 14 residues. Germline assignment: CDR1 SGHDT and CDR2 YYEEEE. V was clipped by 3 bases and J by 3 bases, with 13 bases between them. The CDR3: CASSSFGGYYEQYF. CDR3 bases: TGTGCCAGCAGCTCCTTCGGCGGATACTACGAGCAGTACTTC.

The chain employs TRBV13 and TRBJ2-4, with 7 bases identical to TRBD1. The germline CDR1 and CDR2 sequences are PRHDT and FYEKMQ (reference sequence). V gave up 3 bases and J gave up 0 bases; unmatched junction bases: 5. The CDR3 sequence is 16 residues long. CDR3 amino acids: CASSFTGELAKNIQYF. Written as DNA, the CDR3 is TGTGCCAGCAGCTTTACAGGGGAGCTAGCCAAAAACATTCAGTACTTC.

The chain couples TRBV4-1 to TRBJ1-3, with 9 bases identical to TRBD1. J lost 8 bases, V lost 3 bases, and 5 bases had no gene match. From germline, CDR1 is MGHRA and CDR2 YSYEKL. This CDR3 is 14 amino acids long. DNA of the CDR3: TGCGCCAGCAGCCAGGGGACAGGGTTCGACACCATATATTTT. Amino acid sequence: CASSQGTGFDTIYF.

The chain joins TRBV2 to TRBJ2-1; no definite D call. Trimming stripped 7 bases from V and 10 bases from J, with 11 bases between. CDR1 SNHLY and CDR2 FYNNEI come from the germline V gene. This CDR3 has 11 residues. The CDR3, as DNA: TGTGCCAGCACTCGGCAAACCGAGCAGTTCTTC. It encodes CASTRQTEQFF.

The chain has TRBV27 and TRBJ2-7; the D is unclear. Per the germline V gene, CDR1 is MNHEY and CDR2 is SMNVEV (reference sequence). V dropped 7 bases and J dropped 4 bases, with 20 bases sitting between them. This CDR3 is built from 15 residues. The CDR3 DNA reads TGTGCCAGCACCTTTGGAGCCGAAGGAATATACGAGCAGTACTTC. Translating it yields CASTFGAEGIYEQYF.

The chain is built from TRBV27 and TRBJ2-2, with 9 bases identical to TRBD1. The germline gives CDR1 MNHEY, CDR2 SMNVEV (reference sequence). The CDR3 totals 15 residues. Trimming at V came to 6 bases and at J to 6 bases, leaving 8 bases not matched to a gene. The CDR3 protein is CASSLTGGFSGELFF. For the CDR3, the DNA is TGTGCCAGCAGCCTCACAGGGGGCTTTTCCGGGGAGCTGTTTTTT.

V gene TRBV18 combines with J gene TRBJ2-3; 7 nucleotides align to TRBD1. V shed 2 bases, J shed 2 bases, and the junction held 4 bases outside the gene matches. Germline V gives CDR1 KGHSH, CDR2 LQKENI. The CDR3 spans 15 residues. The CDR3 sequence is CASSPGQGVTDTQYF. CDR3 nucleotides: TGTGCCAGCTCACCAGGGCAGGGGGTCACAGATACGCAGTATTTT.

This chain uses TRBV7-6 with TRBJ2-7; 11 bases align to TRBD1. The germline V gene encodes CDR1 SGHVS and CDR2 FNYEAQ. J lost 1 base, V lost 4 bases, and 0 bases had no gene match. The CDR3 covers 14 residues. CDR3 region: CASSWDRGSYEQYF. The CDR3 DNA reads as TGTGCCAGCAGCTGGGACAGGGGGTCCTACGAGCAGTACTTC.

This chain connects TRBV13 to TRBJ2-3, with D possibly TRBD2 on 5 matching bases. Germline values: CDR1 PRHDT, CDR2 FYEKMQ (reference sequence). V lost 6 bases and J 4 bases, leaving 14 bases between the germline ends. CDR3 length: 14 amino acids. The CDR3 DNA is TGTGCCAGCAGTTCGCGCTGGGGAGCAGATACGCAGTATTTT. Protein sequence: CASSSRWGADTQYF.